The 4 T cell receptor beta chains given below trace back to one sample, sequenced in a study of T cell responses to AZD1222 COVID-19 vaccine. Generated by immunoSEQ multiplex PCR, the TCRdb table keeps only in-frame clones and is missing some. The sample has some 160,000 clones, roughly 90% seen once; the top ten hold approximately 4.7%. The source was peripheral blood, collected on day 0 of AZD1222 vaccination. The receptors originated from an adult in good health.

V and J are TRBV19 and TRBJ2-7; no firm D call. Trimming left V 1 base short and J 3 bases short, with 7 bases between. Germline values: CDR1 LNHDA, CDR2 SQIVND (reference sequence). The CDR3 is 13 amino acids. The CDR3 here is CASSIGGRYEQYF. Written as DNA, the CDR3 is TGTGCCAGTAGTATAGGTGGCCGCTACGAGCAGTACTTC.

The rearrangement uses TRBV5-8 and TRBJ1-5; tentatively, D is TRBD1 (5 bases). The CDR3 is made up of 15 amino acids. Germline V gives CDR1 SGHTS, CDR2 YDEGEE. The V and J ends lost 0 bases and 5 bases respectively, with 12 bases between them. CDR3 in amino acids: CASSLAVGTHQPQHF. CDR3 coding DNA: TGTGCCAGCAGCTTGGCCGTAGGGACCCATCAGCCCCAGCATTTT.

The rearrangement joins TRBV10-3 to TRBJ1-2, with D possibly TRBD1 on 5 matching bases. The CDR3 length is 15 residues. Trimming left V 7 bases short and J 1 base short, with 16 bases between. Germline assignment: CDR1 ENHRY and CDR2 SYGVKD. CDR3 sequence reads: CAIKAETAFNYGYTF. In nucleotides, the CDR3 is TGTGCCATCAAAGCGGAGACAGCTTTTAACTATGGCTACACCTTC.

The gene calls are TRBV5-1 and TRBJ2-7; TRBD1 agrees at 7 bases. Trimming removed 0 bases from V and 3 bases from J; junction bases left unmatched: 6. The CDR3 loop spans 15 amino acids. Germline CDR1 reads SGHRS; CDR2 reads YFSETQ. CDR3 residues: CASSLANRGGYEQYF. Here the CDR3 DNA reads TGCGCCAGCAGCTTGGCAAACAGGGGCGGCTACGAGCAGTACTTC.